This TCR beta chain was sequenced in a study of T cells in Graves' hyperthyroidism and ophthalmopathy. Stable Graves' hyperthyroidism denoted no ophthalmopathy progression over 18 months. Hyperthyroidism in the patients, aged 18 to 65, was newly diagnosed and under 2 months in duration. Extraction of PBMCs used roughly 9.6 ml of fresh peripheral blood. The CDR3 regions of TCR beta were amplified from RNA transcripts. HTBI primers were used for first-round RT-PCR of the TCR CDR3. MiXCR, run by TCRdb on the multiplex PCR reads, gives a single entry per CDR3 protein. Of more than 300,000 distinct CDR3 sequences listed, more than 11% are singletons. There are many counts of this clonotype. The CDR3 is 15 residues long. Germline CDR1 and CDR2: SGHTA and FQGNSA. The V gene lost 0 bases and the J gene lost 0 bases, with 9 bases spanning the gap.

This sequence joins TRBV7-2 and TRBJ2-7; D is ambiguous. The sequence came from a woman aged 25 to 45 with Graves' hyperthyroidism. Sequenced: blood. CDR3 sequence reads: CASSLAVGFSYEQYF. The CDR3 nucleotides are TGTGCCAGCAGCTTAGCAGTTGGCTTCTCCTACGAGCAGTACTTC.